This T cell receptor beta chain was identified in a study of neurological immune-mediated disorders. Study observations and caveats: The greatest TCR clonal expansion appeared in HTLV-1-associated myelopathy and the smallest, falling below healthy controls, in multiple sclerosis.

Sorted libraries came from around 990,000 CD4+ or CD8+ T cells. This clonotype was recorded many times. No antigen is known for it. Losses at the gene ends were 3 bases for V and 9 bases for J; bases not matched to a gene: 4. The CDR3 spans 12 residues. Germline V CDR1 and CDR2: SGDLS, YYNGEE. With 10-nucleotide random UMIs, 5'RACE was used to make the cDNA. From the 5' RACE reads, TCRdb called clonotypes with MiXCR, one entry per CDR3 protein. The sample consists of about 16,000 distinct CDR3 sequences, approximately 8.7% of them appearing once. The source is a man between 45 and 60 years old in good health. The rearrangement links TRBV9 to TRBJ2-7; the match to TRBD1 covers 9 bases. Input material: CD8+ T cells from blood. The CDR3 sequence is CASSDGQGPQYF. The CDR3 DNA reads TGTGCCAGCAGCGACGGACAGGGGCCGCAGTACTTC.